The 21 T cell receptor beta chains listed next were all sequenced from one sample in a study of CD8 T cells in ankylosing spondylitis. Notes on the study in general: Characteristic, it appeared, of ankylosing spondylitis blood was a TCR beta motif of roughly eight highly homologous variants.

For these receptors, no antigen is known. TCRdb re-called the 5' RACE reads with MiXCR, one entry per CDR3 protein. Of about 90,000 distinct CDR3 sequences listed, about 9% are singletons. The sample was blood, either unsorted or a sorted T cell fraction (not recorded which). Receptors were obtained from a male donor with ankylosing spondylitis.

This clonotype was seen ten or more times. CDR3 in amino acids: CSADSSGSNLNEQFF. As DNA, the CDR3 is TGCAGTGCTGACTCTAGCGGGAGTAATCTGAATGAGCAGTTCTTC. V and J are TRBV20-1 and TRBJ2-1; 10 bases are shared with TRBD2. J gave up 7 bases and V 5 bases, and 11 bases lay outside the gene matches. CDR3 length: 15 amino acids. Germline V gives CDR1 DFQATT, CDR2 SNEGSKA (reference sequence).

This clonotype was found many times. The V gene is TRBV7-9, the J gene TRBJ2-1, with 7 bases aligning to TRBD1. Germline trimming cut 3 bases from V and 5 bases from J; bases unmatched to any gene: 4. Germline V CDR1 and CDR2: SEHNR, FQNEAQ (reference sequence). The CDR3 totals 14 residues. The CDR3: CASSLGQTNNEQFF. The DNA of the CDR3 is TGTGCCAGCAGCTTGGGACAGACCAACAATGAGCAGTTCTTC.

In this sample, this clonotype turned up many times. The genes are TRBV3-1 and TRBJ2-1, with 10 positions matching TRBD2. The junction had 15 bases not matched to a gene; V was cut back by 4 bases and J by 6 bases. This CDR3 comprises 18 residues. CDR1 is LGHDT, CDR2 YNNKEL, per germline (reference sequence). CDR3 sequence reads: CASSPFLSRAGGPNEQFF. The CDR3 coding sequence is TGTGCCAGCAGCCCGTTTTTAAGTAGAGCGGGAGGGCCCAATGAGCAGTTCTTC.

Concerning this clonotype: The junction shows a germline mismatch at one end, possibly a read error. The rearrangement uses TRBV11-2 and TRBJ2-1; perhaps TRBD1 as D (6 bases). The CDR3 consists of 18 residues. Germline V gene data show CDR1 as SGHAT and CDR2 as FQNNGV. CDR3 nucleotide sequence: TGTGCCAGCAGGTTAGATATGTACCGGGACATCAAGTACAATGAGCAGTTCTTC. The encoded protein is CASRLDMYRDIKYNEQFF. Looking up the rest from reference TRBV11-2 and TRBJ2-1 gives the full variable domain: EAGVAQSPRYKIIEKRQSVAFWCNPISGHATLYWYQQILGQGPKLLIQFQNNGVVDDSQLPKDRFSAERLKGVDSTLKIQPAKLEDSAVYLCASRLDMYRDIKYNEQFFGPGTRLTVL.

This clonotype was detected ten times or more. This rearrangement joins TRBV4-2 to TRBJ2-3, with TRBD2 matching 10 bases. Trimming cost V 0 bases and J 3 bases; bases outside gene matches: 6. From germline, CDR1 is LGHNA and CDR2 YNFKEQ. The CDR3 extends over 17 amino acids. The CDR3 sequence: CASSQDFVAGGTDTQYF. DNA of the CDR3: TGTGCCAGCAGCCAAGATTTTGTAGCGGGAGGTACAGATACGCAGTATTTT.

This clonotype was seen many times. J is TRBJ1-4 and V is TRBV27, with 8 bases lining up with TRBD1. This CDR3 spans 14 amino acids. The V gene's germline CDR1 is MNHEY and CDR2 SMNVEV (reference sequence). The ends lost 2 bases at V and 10 bases at J; junction bases unmatched: 6. CDR3 protein: CASSLVQGGRKLFF. CDR3 bases: TGTGCCAGCAGTTTAGTACAGGGGGGTCGAAAACTGTTTTTT. Supplemented by reference TRBV27 and TRBJ1-4, the full variable domain reads EAQVTQNPRYLITVTGKKLTVTCSQNMNHEYMSWYRQDPGLGLRQIYYSMNVEVTDKGDVPEGYKVSRKEKRNFPLILESPSPNQTSLYFCASSLVQGGRKLFFGSGTQLSVL.

The V and J genes are TRBV28 and TRBJ2-1, with 7 bases matching TRBD2. Germline V lookup: CDR1 MDHEN, CDR2 SYDVKM. The CDR3 totals 16 residues. V shed 4 bases, J shed 7 bases, and the junction held 13 bases outside the gene matches. The chain's CDR3 is CASSSRWGEGSNEQFF. DNA for the CDR3: TGTGCCAGCAGTTCCCGGTGGGGGGAGGGCTCGAATGAGCAGTTCTTC.

This clonotype showed up many times. The chain recombines TRBV27 with TRBJ2-1, with D possibly matching TRBD2 (5 bases). This CDR3 has 16 residues. V lost 4 bases and J lost 2, with 15 bases in between. CDR1 and CDR2 (germline): MNHEY, SMNVEV (reference sequence). The CDR3 reads CASSSSPGGPYNEQFF. The CDR3 DNA reads TGTGCCAGCAGTTCCTCCCCAGGAGGCCCCTACAATGAGCAGTTCTTC.

The J gene is TRBJ2-1, the V gene TRBV5-1; 12 nucleotides align to TRBD2. Germline CDR1 reads SGHRS; CDR2 reads YFSETQ. The CDR3 totals 16 residues. With 1 base clipped from V and 8 bases from J, the junction kept 7 bases outside the gene matches. CDR3 loop: CASSLLAGGPGDEQFF. The CDR3 DNA is TGCGCCAGCAGCTTGCTAGCGGGAGGGCCTGGTGATGAGCAGTTCTTC.

This rearrangement joins TRBV4-1 to TRBJ2-7; a possible D gene is TRBD1 (5 bases). V dropped 3 bases and J dropped 3 bases, with 9 bases sitting between them. Germline-derived CDR1 and CDR2 are MGHRA and YSYEKL. The CDR3 consists of 13 residues. The CDR3 bases are TGCGCCAGCAGCCAGGAGACAGTCTACGAGCAGTACTTC. Its translation: CASSQETVYEQYF.

There are a few counts of this clonotype. This chain links TRBV5-1 with TRBJ1-1; D remains unclear. Germline V CDR1 and CDR2: SGHRS, YFSETQ. The V and J ends lost 0 bases and 3 bases respectively, with 9 bases between them. The CDR3 runs 14 residues. The chain's CDR3 is CASSLGSSDTEAFF. The CDR3 bases are TGCGCCAGCAGCTTGGGGAGTTCGGACACTGAAGCTTTCTTT.

This clonotype has just a few counts. The chain combines TRBV4-2 with TRBJ2-3; TRBD2 agrees at 7 bases. Per germline, CDR1 LGHNA and CDR2 YNFKEQ. CDR3 size: 16 residues. Trimming at V came to 4 bases and at J to 4 bases, leaving 11 bases not matched to a gene. For the CDR3, the DNA is TGTGCCAGCAGCCGAGGGGAAAGCGGGAATGCAGATACGCAGTATTTT. Protein: CASSRGESGNADTQYF.

This sequence joins TRBV7-2 and TRBJ2-5; possible D gene TRBD1, 5 bases. Trimming removed 5 bases at V and 1 base at J, with 11 bases between. Per germline, CDR1 SGHTA and CDR2 FQGNSA. The CDR3 extends over 14 amino acids. CDR3 in DNA: TGTGCCAGCAGCCTCTTTGACAGCCAAGAGACCCAGTACTTC. Protein product: CASSLFDSQETQYF.

This clonotype counts as medium-sized (0.01 to 0.1%). The CDR3: CASSLSLAGAINEQFF. DNA of the CDR3: TGTGCCAGCAGTTTATCCCTAGCGGGAGCCATCAATGAGCAGTTCTTC. The genes are TRBV27 and TRBJ2-1, with 10 nucleotides matching TRBD2. V was clipped by 0 bases and J by 6 bases; unmatched bases: 5. From germline, CDR1 is MNHEY and CDR2 SMNVEV (reference sequence). CDR3 length: 16 residues.

This clonotype has a count of ten or more. This chain links TRBV5-1 with TRBJ1-1; D is undetermined. V was trimmed by 4 bases and J by 1 base, leaving 14 bases between them. This CDR3 contains 15 residues. The germline V gene encodes CDR1 SGHRS and CDR2 YFSETQ. The CDR3 reads CASSPWLAGNTEAFF. CDR3 in DNA: TGCGCCAGCAGCCCATGGCTGGCAGGGAACACTGAAGCTTTCTTT.

Ten or more counts support this clonotype. The CDR3 region is CSVPGQGSVDTQYF. CDR3 bases: TGCAGCGTGCCGGGACAGGGGTCTGTAGATACGCAGTATTTT. The chain recombines TRBV29-1 with TRBJ2-3; the match to TRBD1 covers 10 bases. This CDR3 comprises 14 residues. CDR1 is SQVTM, CDR2 ANQGSEA, per germline. V dropped 6 bases and J dropped 5; count of bases not matched to a gene: 8.

This clonotype has a handful of counts. This sequence joins TRBV11-1 and TRBJ2-1; TRBD2 aligns across 7 bases. This CDR3 comprises 16 residues. The ends lost 5 bases at V and 10 bases at J; junction bases unmatched: 17. CDR1 is SGHAT and CDR2 is FQDESV in the germline V gene (reference sequence). The chain's CDR3 is CASSIPSSGSSFEQFF. For the CDR3, the DNA is TGTGCCAGCAGCATACCTTCTAGCGGCAGCTCTTTCGAGCAGTTCTTC.

This clonotype occurred a few times. This rearrangement joins TRBV20-1 to TRBJ2-7; 7 bases are a match to TRBD2. The CDR3 has 11 residues. Trimming removed 6 bases from V and 2 bases from J; junction bases left unmatched: 1. Germline V gene lookup returns CDR1 DFQATT and CDR2 SNEGSKA (reference sequence). DNA of the CDR3: TGCAGTGCCCGGGAGGCCTACGAGCAGTACTTC. Translation: CSAREAYEQYF.

There are many counts of this clonotype. The J gene is TRBJ1-1, the V gene TRBV20-1; D is possibly TRBD1 (5 bases). Trimming took 6 bases from V and 0 from J, leaving 26 bases between them. Germline assignment: CDR1 DFQATT and CDR2 SNEGSKA (reference sequence). CDR3 length: 18 amino acids. The CDR3 sequence is CSARNNDRDGTLNTEAFF. The CDR3, as DNA: TGCAGTGCCCGTAATAACGACCGGGACGGAACTTTGAACACTGAAGCTTTCTTT.

This clonotype was seen a handful of times. The genes are TRBV7-9 and TRBJ2-1; perhaps TRBD2 as D (6 bases). Trimming cost V 5 bases and J 9 bases, with 11 bases left between them. CDR3 length: 12 amino acids. From germline, CDR1 is SEHNR and CDR2 FQNEAQ (reference sequence). This CDR3 reads CASSQTSSEQFF. CDR3 nucleotide sequence: TGTGCCAGCAGCCAGACTAGTTCTGAGCAGTTCTTC.

This clonotype was found a few times. The CDR3 coding sequence is TGTGCCATCAGTGAGTCATGGATTGGGCGGCATGAAAAACTGTTTTTT. Its protein is CAISESWIGRHEKLFF. The chain has TRBV10-3 and TRBJ1-4; D gene unclear. V was clipped by 0 bases and J by 6 bases, with 14 bases between them. The CDR3 totals 16 residues. The germline V gene has CDR1 ENHRY and CDR2 SYGVKD.